A selection of T cell receptor beta chains follows, all from one sample in a study of T cell responses to AZD1222 COVID-19 vaccine. Data came from immunoSEQ multiplex PCR; TCRdb stores just in-frame clones and leaves some out. The data contain 90,000 to 100,000 clones, around 89% of them seen just once; the ten biggest clones take up 6.5% to 8%. Sequenced here: peripheral blood, sampled on day 0 of AZD1222 vaccination. The receptor set was obtained from an adult in good health. The CDR3 runs from the conserved cysteine through the conserved F or W. Each record gives: CDR3 protein, V gene, J gene.

CDR3: CASSPRTADHEQFF
V: TRBV5-1
J: TRBJ2-1

CDR3: CATAPGRDNEKLFF
V: TRBV6-5
J: TRBJ1-4

CDR3: CASSYSGGGGNTIYF
V: TRBV6-5
J: TRBJ1-3

CDR3: CASSISGRAADEQFF
V: TRBV9
J: TRBJ2-1

CDR3: CASSEAQGGWETQYF
V: TRBV6-1
J: TRBJ2-5

CDR3: CASSLGQRNSPLHF
V: TRBV5-6
J: TRBJ1-6

CDR3: CASSLAPTSGGAHEQFF
V: TRBV11-3
J: TRBJ2-1

CDR3: CASSLDRYQPQHF
V: TRBV11-2
J: TRBJ1-5

CDR3: CASSLGGRYQPQHF
V: TRBV7-2
J: TRBJ1-5

CDR3: CASSRDSQETQYF
V: TRBV11-3
J: TRBJ2-5

CDR3: CASSVYSNQPQHF
V: TRBV6-2/TRBV6-3
J: TRBJ1-5

CDR3: CASSLLAGATYEQYF
V: TRBV7-2
J: TRBJ2-7

CDR3: CATSRGGTDEKLFF
V: TRBV15
J: TRBJ1-4

CDR3: CASNTKGANTEAFF
V: TRBV6-5
J: TRBJ1-1

CDR3: CASSSRDREFEYF
V: TRBV3-1/TRBV3-2
J: TRBJ2-4

CDR3: CASSPRQDWNTEAFF
V: TRBV7-9
J: TRBJ1-1

CDR3: CASSPPGPHYEQYF
V: TRBV18
J: TRBJ2-7

CDR3: CASTLTTGGYSPLHF
V: TRBV19
J: TRBJ1-6

CDR3: CASSIQGRLDTEAFF
V: TRBV3-1/TRBV3-2
J: TRBJ1-1

CDR3: CASSLHVEYEQYF
V: TRBV4-3
J: TRBJ2-7

CDR3: CASSPRTGLYGYTF
V: TRBV11-2
J: TRBJ1-2

CDR3: CASRPPANTEAFF
V: TRBV5-1
J: TRBJ1-1

CDR3: CASRWDRENSPLHF
V: TRBV5-6
J: TRBJ1-6

CDR3: CASSQVGHGNEQFF
V: TRBV4-1
J: TRBJ2-1

CDR3: CASSVGGSNQPQHF
V: TRBV7-9
J: TRBJ1-5

CDR3: CASRYAKRLHEAFF
V: TRBV28
J: TRBJ1-1

CDR3: CASSHTTSGRNTGELFF
V: TRBV3-1/TRBV3-2
J: TRBJ2-2

CDR3: CASSLTRDMVGTDTQYF
V: TRBV7-3
J: TRBJ2-3

CDR3: CASSLLKDEKLFF
V: TRBV6-5
J: TRBJ1-4

CDR3: CASRTYTGVGPNEQFF
V: TRBV6-6
J: TRBJ2-1

CDR3: CASSQTDITGELFF
V: TRBV28
J: TRBJ2-2

CDR3: CASSPTSTFLEWDTQYF
V: TRBV7-6
J: TRBJ2-3

CDR3: CASRGLAASTDTQYF
V: TRBV6-5
J: TRBJ2-3

CDR3: CASSLAPAGYYGYTF
V: TRBV5-4
J: TRBJ1-2

CDR3: CASSLGQEPYNEQFF
V: TRBV5-1
J: TRBJ2-1

CDR3: CASSQSSGSYEQYF
V: TRBV16
J: TRBJ2-7

CDR3: CAISDLNTGELFF
V: TRBV10-3
J: TRBJ2-2

CDR3: CASSFWGTDTQYF
V: TRBV7-2
J: TRBJ2-3

CDR3: CASSPSGGREYF
V: TRBV2
J: TRBJ2-7

CDR3: CASSLGFSGEGEKLFF
V: TRBV7-2
J: TRBJ1-4

CDR3: CASSPDSGIMPQHF
V: TRBV18
J: TRBJ1-5

CDR3: CASSLVSGSGGEQFF
V: TRBV7-2
J: TRBJ2-1

CDR3: CASSRRDGEQFF
V: TRBV5-5
J: TRBJ2-1

CDR3: CASSQAGIFTDTQYF
V: TRBV14
J: TRBJ2-3

CDR3: CASSEGWQGEYEQYF
V: TRBV6-1
J: TRBJ2-7

CDR3: CSVEDFSAEAFF
V: TRBV29-1
J: TRBJ1-1

CDR3: CASRDLSFYEQYF
V: TRBV2
J: TRBJ2-7

CDR3: CASSRSLDGSGNTIYF
V: TRBV19
J: TRBJ1-3

CDR3: CASSSQGGNTEAFF
V: TRBV7-9
J: TRBJ1-1

CDR3: CASSLQGAVETQYF
V: TRBV5-1
J: TRBJ2-5

CDR3: CASSLARGGSFYNEQFF
V: TRBV7-2
J: TRBJ2-1

CDR3: CASSPLRPSNTGELFF
V: TRBV18
J: TRBJ2-2

CDR3: CASSEGAANEKLFF
V: TRBV6-1
J: TRBJ1-4

CDR3: CASRKAQQGIYEQYF
V: TRBV5-1
J: TRBJ2-7

CDR3: CASSEEKRGSGRSQLNEQFF
V: TRBV6-1
J: TRBJ2-1

CDR3: CASIRQTNTEAFF
V: TRBV12-3/TRBV12-4
J: TRBJ1-1

CDR3: CASSLAFEGYNQPQHF
V: TRBV5-5
J: TRBJ1-5

CDR3: CASSYRTSGSWDELAKNIQYF
V: TRBV6-2/TRBV6-3
J: TRBJ2-4

CDR3: CASSTLAVSSYNEQFF
V: TRBV19
J: TRBJ2-1